The rows below give T cell receptor beta chains drawn from one sample of a study of cytomegalovirus exposure and HLA in healthy donors. Assay: immunoSEQ multiplex PCR; the TCRdb copy retains only in-frame clones and omits some. This sample has 150,000 to 160,000 clones, with 85% to 90% found just once. Material: PBMCs. The receptors originated from a human donor in good health. Each CDR3 is given with its conserved first and last residue. The order of the fields is CDR3 protein, CDR3 DNA, D gene, J gene, clone size, V gene. A D gene is named only where the DNA matches it firmly. Size tells how often a clone was seen (once, few, many) or the class of an expanded clone, and some rows leave it out.

CASSWSGTGGKEQYF,TGTGCCAGCAGCTGGTCCGGGACAGGAGGAAAAGAGCAGTACTTC,TRBD1,TRBJ2-7,NA,TRBV7-2
CASSRTSGGPWVGETQYF,TGTGCCAGCAGTCGGACTAGCGGGGGCCCTTGGGTGGGAGAGACCCAGTACTTC,TRBD2,TRBJ2-5,NA,TRBV7-6
CASTPGGVKEQYF,TGTGCCAGTACTCCAGGAGGGGTTAAAGAGCAGTACTTC,NA,TRBJ2-7,NA,TRBV19
CASSDGTSGEQYF,TGTGCCAGCAGTGACGGGACTAGCGGCGAGCAGTACTTC,TRBD2,TRBJ2-7,NA,TRBV6-4
CASSRDRGYEQFF,TGTGCCAGCAGCCGGGACAGGGGATATGAGCAGTTCTTC,TRBD1,TRBJ2-1,NA,TRBV7-2
CATSRDRLFSNQPQHF,TGTGCCACCAGCAGAGATCGACTTTTTAGCAATCAGCCCCAGCATTTT,NA,TRBJ1-5,NA,TRBV15
CASSSGTGEQPQHF,TGCGCCAGCAGCTCCGGGACAGGGGAACAGCCCCAGCATTTT,TRBD1,TRBJ1-5,once,TRBV5-1
CASSLGPASGYEQYF,TGCGCCAGCAGCTTGGGGCCGGCTAGCGGCTACGAGCAGTACTTC,TRBD2,TRBJ2-7,NA,TRBV5-1
CASSELLAGGPKGETQYF,TGTGCCAGCAGCGAACTTCTAGCGGGAGGGCCAAAGGGGGAGACCCAGTACTTC,TRBD2,TRBJ2-5,NA,TRBV6-1
CASSFQGVDTQYF,TGTGCCAGCAGCTTCCAGGGCGTAGATACGCAGTATTTT,NA,TRBJ2-3,NA,TRBV7-9
CASGLSRDSSAEQYF,TGTGCTAGTGGTTTGAGCCGGGACAGCAGCGCAGAGCAGTACTTC,TRBD1,TRBJ2-7,NA,TRBV12-5
CASSPGIRDTEAFF,TGCGCCAGCAGCCCCGGGATCCGGGACACTGAAGCTTTCTTT,NA,TRBJ1-1,NA,TRBV5-1
CASSYLRKQGNYGYTF,TGTGCCAGCAGTTACTTACGGAAACAGGGGAACTATGGCTACACCTTC,TRBD1,TRBJ1-2,once,TRBV6-5
CASSLNQGRGYGTQYF,TGTGCCAGCAGTCTCAACCAGGGCAGGGGTTATGGGACCCAGTACTTC,NA,TRBJ2-5,NA,TRBV7-9
CASSSRPGNEKLFF,TGCGCCAGCAGCTCCCGACCGGGGAATGAAAAACTGTTTTTT,NA,TRBJ1-4,NA,TRBV5-1
CASRDSLYGYTF,TGTGCCAGCCGGGACAGCCTCTATGGCTACACCTTC,TRBD1,TRBJ1-2,NA,TRBV6-5
CASSLPGGTYNEQFF,TGCGCCAGCAGCCTCCCAGGGGGCACCTACAATGAGCAGTTCTTC,TRBD1,TRBJ2-1,NA,TRBV5-1
CAWSEGALEQFF,TGTGCCTGGAGTGAAGGAGCCCTGGAGCAGTTCTTC,NA,TRBJ2-1,NA,TRBV30
CASSQTSGVGNTIYF,TGCGCCAGCAGCCAAACCTCAGGGGTCGGCAACACCATATATTTT,NA,TRBJ1-3,NA,TRBV5-1
CASSPTGGRNEKLFF,TGCGCCAGCAGCCCGACAGGGGGCAGAAATGAAAAACTGTTTTTT,TRBD1,TRBJ1-4,NA,TRBV5-1
CASSSRTGAGELFF,TGTGCCAGCAGTTCCCGTACAGGGGCCGGGGAGCTGTTTTTT,TRBD1,TRBJ2-2,NA,TRBV6-6
CAWSVHRGGRFGETQYF,TGTGCCTGGAGTGTACATAGAGGGGGCCGTTTCGGGGAGACCCAGTACTTC,TRBD1,TRBJ2-5,NA,TRBV30
CASSSGQGKLFF,TGTGCCAGCAGCTCCGGACAGGGAAAACTGTTTTTT,TRBD1,TRBJ1-4,NA,TRBV9
CASSPGRGDRVFGPYEQYF,TGTGCCAGCAGCCCCGGGAGAGGGGACAGGGTATTTGGACCCTACGAGCAGTACTTC,TRBD1,TRBJ2-7,NA,TRBV7-8
CASSERLAGGLEFF,TGTGCCAGCAGCGAAAGACTAGCGGGGGGCCTGGAGTTCTTC,TRBD2,TRBJ2-1,NA,TRBV11-2
CASTGGGIGREKLFF,TGCGCCAGCACTGGAGGAGGGATTGGGCGCGAAAAACTGTTTTTT,NA,TRBJ1-4,once,TRBV5-1
CASSYAGVETQYF,TGTGCCAGCAGTTACGCCGGAGTAGAGACCCAGTACTTC,NA,TRBJ2-5,once,TRBV6-5
CASSERTGYSGNTIYF,TGTGCCAGCAGTGAAAGGACAGGCTACTCTGGAAACACCATATATTTT,TRBD1,TRBJ1-3,NA,TRBV2
CASSQASGGATQYF,TGCGCCAGCAGCCAAGCTAGCGGGGGGGCTACGCAGTATTTT,TRBD2,TRBJ2-3,NA,TRBV4-3
CSVGVAGGWETQYF,TGCAGCGTTGGGGTAGCGGGAGGGTGGGAGACCCAGTACTTC,TRBD2,TRBJ2-5,NA,TRBV29-1
CASSYGTQQEKLFF,TGTGCCAGCAGTTATGGCACACAGCAGGAAAAACTGTTTTTT,NA,TRBJ1-4,NA,TRBV6-5
CASSESPSSGNTIYF,TGTGCCAGCAGTGAATCGCCGAGCTCTGGAAACACCATATATTTT,NA,TRBJ1-3,NA,TRBV6-1
CASTGSRDQKTQYF,TGTGCCAGCACCGGGAGCAGGGACCAAAAGACCCAGTACTTC,NA,TRBJ2-5,once,TRBV6-6
CASSPYRTSGNTIYF,TGTGCCAGCAGCCCGTACCGGACATCCGGAAACACCATATATTTT,NA,TRBJ1-3,once,TRBV14
CASSQDRGHGYTF,TGCGCTAGCAGCCAAGATCGGGGACACGGCTACACCTTC,NA,TRBJ1-2,NA,TRBV4-3
CASSYQGGLETQYF,TGCGCCAGCAGCTACCAGGGGGGCTTGGAGACCCAGTACTTC,NA,TRBJ2-5,NA,TRBV4-1